The rows below give T cell receptor beta chains drawn from one sample of a study of T cells expressing NK-cell markers. TCRdb reprocessed the 5' RACE reads, with one entry per CDR3 protein and no DNA. The sample spans 350,000 to 400,000 distinct CDR3 sequences; the ten largest clones claim around a tenth. Sequenced material: blood T cells: a sorted CD56 or NKG2C T cell subset, CD4+ or CD8+ T cells, or bulk PBMC T cells (not recorded which). The receptors here all came from a woman aged 45-65 years in good health. CDR3s include the opening cysteine and the closing phenylalanine or tryptophan.

CASSLAPERFYEQYF,TRBV5-1,TRBJ2-7
CASSLAGTGDYNEQFF,TRBV5-1,TRBJ2-1
CAGSPGTSNTGELFF,TRBV11-3,TRBJ2-2
CASSSRGRADTQYF,TRBV7-8,TRBJ2-3
CASSLGGTTETQYF,TRBV9,TRBJ2-5
CSARSSTSATQYF,TRBV20-1,TRBJ2-3
CASSFVTASYEQYF,TRBV28,TRBJ2-7
CATSREASWGDQYF,TRBV15,TRBJ2-4
CASSLSLGSKIYGYTF,TRBV7-2,TRBJ1-2
CATVGGRKDTQYF,TRBV4-1,TRBJ2-3
CSASLGLAARFSQYF,TRBV20-1,TRBJ2-3
CASSPRVPDRYF,TRBV12-3/TRBV12-4,TRBJ2-3
CASSPLWTGSYNEQFF,TRBV18,TRBJ2-1
CASSFTTHEQYF,TRBV7-2,TRBJ2-7
CASSLGRSGTQYF,TRBV27,TRBJ2-5
CSVLISEEQYF,TRBV29-1,TRBJ2-7
CSARLLSPEVGEQFF,TRBV20-1,TRBJ2-1
CASSEVESGSAEAFF,TRBV2,TRBJ1-1